These 7 T cell receptor beta chains share one sample of origin, sequenced in a study of T cells in Graves' hyperthyroidism and ophthalmopathy. The source material, RNA transcripts, was used to amplify TCR beta CDR3 regions. HTBI primers drove first-round RT-PCR of the TCR CDR3. TCRdb redid the calling of the multiplex PCR reads with MiXCR, one entry per CDR3 protein. The table has 490,000 or so distinct CDR3 sequences, 40% to 50% seen once. Source material: peripheral blood or thyroid tissue (not recorded which). The source is an adult woman with Graves' disease, either hyperthyroidism or ophthalmopathy (not recorded which).

The V gene is TRBV7-9, the J gene TRBJ2-6, with TRBD2 as a possible D gene (5 bases). V was clipped by 5 bases and J by 3 bases, with 11 bases between them. Germline loops: CDR1 SEHNR, CDR2 FQNEAQ (reference sequence). This CDR3 contains 15 residues. DNA for the CDR3: TGTGCCAGCAGCGGACGTGGAGGTGGGGCCAACGTCCTGACTTTC. This encodes CASSGRGGGANVLTF.

This clonotype was counted ten times or more. This chain links TRBV7-2 with TRBJ2-7; TRBD2 agrees at 7 bases. Germline CDR1 SGHTA, CDR2 FQGNSA. The CDR3 is 13 residues long. V lost 6 bases and J lost 4; bases outside the gene matches: 6. CDR3 DNA: TGTGCCAGCAGTCCTCAGCGGGGATACGAGCAGTACTTC. It encodes CASSPQRGYEQYF.

Ten or more counts support this clonotype. The genes are TRBV5-1 and TRBJ1-5, with a tentative D call TRBD1 (5 bases). Germline lookup yields CDR1 SGHRS and CDR2 YFSETQ. This CDR3 is built from 15 residues. Trimming left V 4 bases short and J 4 bases short, with 15 bases between. The CDR3 DNA sequence: TGCGCCAGCAGCCCCGGGGCAGCCGAAAATCAGCCCCAGCATTTT. Protein product: CASSPGAAENQPQHF.

The chain has TRBV20-1 and TRBJ2-7; TRBD1 matches at 9 bases. This CDR3 spans 12 amino acids. The V gene's germline CDR1 is DFQATT and CDR2 SNEGSKA (reference sequence). With 5 bases clipped from V and 7 bases from J, the junction kept 6 bases outside the gene matches. CDR3 bases: TGCAGTGCTCTGGGACAGGGCATTGAGCAGTACTTC. It is translated as CSALGQGIEQYF.

V and J are TRBV10-3 and TRBJ1-6; 9 bases line up with TRBD1. Germline V lookup: CDR1 ENHRY, CDR2 SYGVKD. J lost 9 bases, V lost 5 bases, and 8 bases had no gene match. The CDR3 loop spans 15 amino acids. This chain's CDR3 is CAISTPGQGGSPLHF. DNA of the CDR3: TGTGCCATCAGTACGCCGGGACAGGGCGGTTCACCCCTCCACTTT.

This clonotype appeared a few times. V usage is TRBV25-1 and J usage is TRBJ2-3; D remains ambiguous. The CDR3 contains 14 residues. Deletions cut 1 base from V and 3 bases from J, with 8 bases between. The V gene's germline CDR1 is MGHDK and CDR2 SYGVNS. CDR3 sequence: CASSEWVGTDTQYF. As DNA, the CDR3 is TGTGCCAGCAGTGAATGGGTCGGAACAGATACGCAGTATTTT.

The CDR3 sequence is CASSPAGKAVDTEAFF. As DNA, the CDR3 is TGTGCCAGCAGCCCGGCCGGTAAGGCTGTGGACACTGAAGCTTTCTTT. This rearrangement joins TRBV7-2 to TRBJ1-1; D is unresolved. The CDR3 length is 16 residues. Trimming pared 5 bases from V and 3 bases from J, leaving 19 bases between. CDR1 is SGHTA and CDR2 is FQGNSA in the germline V gene. The entire variable domain, with the rest obtained from reference TRBV7-2 and TRBJ1-1, is as follows: GAGVSQSPSNKVTEKGKDVELRCDPISGHTALYWYRQSLGQGLEFLIYFQGNSAPDKSGLPSDRFSAERTGGSVSTLTIQRTQQEDSAVYLCASSPAGKAVDTEAFFGQGTRLTVV.